The clone carrying this TCR beta chain was seen only once. This specimen comes from a study of blood T cell repertoires in COVID-19. Germline CDR1 and CDR2: GTSNPN and SVGIG (reference sequence). V was clipped by 3 bases and J by 5 bases, with 25 bases between them. The length of the CDR3 is 18 residues. Here immunoSEQ multiplex PCR was the method, and the copy in TCRdb shows in-frame clones only, minus some. The table lists approximately 380,000 clones, roughly 92% of them singletons. This TCR came from a woman in her forties who had been exposed to COVID-19. The sample was PBMCs or T cells enriched from blood (not recorded which). The rearrangement links TRBV30 to TRBJ1-4; D gene uncertain. CDR3 DNA: TGTGCCTGGAGACCGGGGAGCCAGGTGGTAGGGTGGAATGAAAAACTGTTTTTT. Translating gives CAWRPGSQVVGWNEKLFF.